The 30 T cell receptor beta chains below were found in one sample sequenced in a study of Ad26.COV2.S vaccination and SARS-CoV-2 variants. TCRdb's copy holds only in-frame clones and misses some; the assay was immunoSEQ multiplex PCR. The sample includes about 350,000 clones, roughly 81% of them seen just once. Treatment meaning: 15 to 20 received Ad26.COV2.S at low or high dose, single or two shots; about 5 received placebo; per-sample allocation not given. Sampling occurred on day 63 after the first vaccine or placebo injection. The sequencing here drew on peripheral blood, taken in a trial of Ad26.COV2.S vaccine versus placebo. The receptors come from a person between 18 and 59 years old who received the Ad26.COV2.S COVID-19 vaccine or a placebo.

This clone was counted a few times. At one end, the junction sequence differs from germline, possibly due to a read error. The chain has TRBV7-7 and TRBJ2-2; D perhaps matches TRBD1 (6 bases). CDR3 length equals 13 residues. In germline, CDR1 is SSHAT, CDR2 FNYEAQ (reference sequence). The CDR3 nucleotides are TGTGCTAGCAGCCCCACAGGGTTCGGGGAGCTGTTTTTT. Its protein is CASSPTGFGELFF.

This chain links TRBV5-4 with TRBJ2-1, with no clear D. CDR1 and CDR2 (germline): SGHNT, YYREEE (reference sequence). CDR3 length: 12 residues. V was clipped by 1 base and J by 10 bases, with 9 bases between them. CDR3 loop: CASSLHAREQFF. The CDR3 DNA sequence: TGTGCCAGCAGCTTGCACGCCCGCGAGCAGTTCTTC.

The J gene is TRBJ2-3, the V gene TRBV10-3, with D maybe TRBD1 (6 bases). The V end lost 2 bases, the J end lost 1 base, and 16 bases lay between the germline ends. Germline CDR1 ENHRY, CDR2 SYGVKD. There are 17 residues in the CDR3. Here the CDR3 reads CAISERGVNRGTDTQYF. The DNA for the CDR3 is TGTGCCATCAGTGAGCGGGGTGTAAACAGGGGCACAGATACGCAGTATTTT.

This chain links TRBV28 with TRBJ2-1; D ambiguous. Looked up from germline, CDR1 is MDHEN and CDR2 is SYDVKM. The CDR3 has 11 residues. V lost 8 bases and J 9 bases, leaving 11 bases between the germline ends. The CDR3 region is CASGVLGEQFF. CDR3 sequence (DNA): TGTGCCAGCGGAGTGTTGGGTGAGCAGTTCTTC.

This chain links TRBV6-4 with TRBJ2-7; TRBD2 aligns across 13 bases. Germline values: CDR1 MRHNA, CDR2 SNTAGT. V was clipped by 7 bases and J by 4 bases; unmatched bases: 7. This CDR3 region has 15 residues. CDR3 loop: CASMGLAGNWYEQYF. The CDR3 nucleotides read TGTGCCAGCATGGGACTAGCGGGAAATTGGTACGAGCAGTACTTC.

The chain links TRBV18 to TRBJ2-5, with a weak D call TRBD1 (5 bases). The V and J ends lost 3 bases and 5 bases respectively, with 31 bases between them. This CDR3 region has 20 residues. Per germline, CDR1 KGHSH and CDR2 LQKENI. CDR3 coding DNA: TGTGCCAGCTCACCCTCGCGAAGTTTATGGCTCTGGACACCTTTGGAGACCCAGTACTTC. Amino acid sequence: CASSPSRSLWLWTPLETQYF.

The chain combines TRBV19 with TRBJ1-1, with D unclear. Per the germline V gene, CDR1 is LNHDA and CDR2 is SQIVND (reference sequence). Trimming stripped 5 bases from V and 7 bases from J, with 11 bases between. The CDR3 sequence is 12 residues long. CDR3 sequence (DNA): TGTGCCAGTAGTTGGGCATTGAATGAAGCTTTCTTT. It yields the protein CASSWALNEAFF.

The gene calls are TRBV11-2 and TRBJ2-7; 9 nucleotides align to TRBD2. The CDR3 extends over 17 amino acids. CDR1 and CDR2 from the germline V gene are SGHAT and FQNNGV. Trimming took 5 bases from V and 6 from J; bases not matched to a gene: 17. CDR3 in DNA: TGTGCCAGCAGCAGAGGACTTGGGGCTAGCGGGAAGTTCGAGCAGTACTTC. Amino acid sequence: CASSRGLGASGKFEQYF.

The chain joins TRBV10-3 to TRBJ2-3; TRBD2 matches 8 bases. Per germline, CDR1 ENHRY and CDR2 SYGVKD. Unmatched junction bases numbered 11, after V lost 4 bases and J lost 2 bases. CDR3 length: 17 amino acids. Written as DNA, the CDR3 is TGTGCCATCAGTGGGGTTACTAGCGGCCCCTCCACAGATACGCAGTATTTT. This codes for CAISGVTSGPSTDTQYF.

The V call is TRBV18, the J call TRBJ1-1; 8 bases fit TRBD1. Trimming cost V 0 bases and J 4 bases; bases outside gene matches: 4. CDR1 KGHSH and CDR2 LQKENI come from the germline V gene. The CDR3 is 15 amino acids. This CDR3 reads CASSPPWTGRTEAFF. The CDR3 region has the DNA TGTGCCAGCTCACCACCTTGGACAGGGCGCACTGAAGCTTTCTTT.

This chain joins TRBV27 and TRBJ2-1; either TRBD1 or TRBD2 may fit D (5 bases each). Germline CDR1 MNHEY, CDR2 SMNVEV (reference sequence). This CDR3 contains 13 residues. Trimming left V 8 bases short and J 4 bases short, with 12 bases between. CDR3 nucleotide sequence: TGTGCCAGCGCAACGGGGCAGTACAATGAGCAGTTCTTC. The encoded protein is CASATGQYNEQFF.

The gene calls are TRBV9 and TRBJ2-1, with 11 bases identical to TRBD2. The CDR3 spans 15 residues. Germline V gene data show CDR1 as SGDLS and CDR2 as YYNGEE. V shed 3 bases, J shed 9 bases, and the junction held 8 bases outside the gene matches. The CDR3 is CASSAGSGGAGEQFF. The CDR3 DNA follows: TGTGCCAGCAGCGCCGGTAGCGGGGGGGCCGGTGAGCAGTTCTTC.

The V and J genes are TRBV9 and TRBJ1-4, with D uncertain. V lost 2 bases and J lost 5, with 13 bases in between. There are 15 residues in the CDR3. In germline, CDR1 is SGDLS, CDR2 YYNGEE. In DNA, the CDR3 is TGTGCCAGCAGCGTGGCCCATCTCCCCAATGAAAAACTGTTTTTT. It encodes CASSVAHLPNEKLFF.

The genes are TRBV7-9 and TRBJ2-1; D is perhaps TRBD2 (6 bases). The V end lost 4 bases, the J end lost 5 bases, and 15 bases lay between the germline ends. Germline CDR1 SEHNR, CDR2 FQNEAQ (reference sequence). The CDR3 runs to 15 residues. The CDR3 DNA follows: TGTGCCAGCAGCTCACCAAGCGGGCAAAACAATGAGCAGTTCTTC. This codes for CASSSPSGQNNEQFF. Together with reference TRBV7-9 and TRBJ2-1, the CDR3 gives the full variable domain: DTGVSQNPRHKITKRGQNVTFRCDPISEHNRLYWYRQTLGQGPEFLTYFQNEAQLEKSRLLSDRFSAERPKGSFSTLEIQRTEQGDSAMYLCASSSPSGQNNEQFFGPGTRLTVL.

The rearrangement uses TRBV4-3 and TRBJ2-2; TRBD1 is a possible D gene (6 bases). This CDR3 has 14 amino acids. In germline, CDR1 is LGHNA, CDR2 YSLEER. The V gene lost 0 bases and the J gene lost 6 bases, with 8 bases spanning the gap. The CDR3 reads CASSQDRGAGELFF. CDR3 nucleotides: TGCGCCAGCAGCCAAGACAGGGGCGCCGGGGAGCTGTTTTTT.

This sequence joins TRBV7-9 and TRBJ2-1; the D gene is possibly TRBD2 (6 bases). The germline V and J ends were trimmed by 1 base and 10 bases, with 17 bases remaining between them. There are 15 residues in the CDR3. Germline V lookup: CDR1 SEHNR, CDR2 FQNEAQ (reference sequence). DNA of the CDR3: TGTGCCAGCAGCTTAGTATGGGGAGGTGAGAGGGAGCAGTTCTTC. Encoded protein: CASSLVWGGEREQFF.

The chain recombines TRBV10-3 with TRBJ2-1; 9 nucleotides align to TRBD1. The CDR3 spans 16 residues. Germline values: CDR1 ENHRY, CDR2 SYGVKD. The ends lost 3 bases at V and 10 bases at J; junction bases unmatched: 13. The CDR3 DNA follows: TGTGCCATCAGTGATAACACCGGGACAGGGCGCCTGGAGCAGTTCTTC. Translating gives CAISDNTGTGRLEQFF.

The J gene is TRBJ2-1, the V gene TRBV5-1, with a weak D call TRBD1 (5 bases). V was shortened by 2 bases and J by 7 bases, with 7 bases between the two germline ends. Germline CDR1 SGHRS, CDR2 YFSETQ. CDR3 size: 12 residues. The CDR3 nucleotides read TGCGCCAGCAGCTTTCAGGGTAATGAGCAGTTCTTC. Residues: CASSFQGNEQFF.

CDR3 bases: TGTGCCAGCAGTTTGGGCAGCTCCTACGAGCAGTACTTC. Translating it yields CASSLGSSYEQYF. The V and J genes are TRBV6-6 and TRBJ2-7; no firm D call. The CDR3 loop spans 13 amino acids. With 4 bases removed from V and 0 bases from J, the gap between germline ends came to 7 bases. CDR1 and CDR2 from the germline V gene are MNHNY and SVGAGI (reference sequence).

The chain's CDR3 is CSVESPGQRNYGYTF. The DNA for the CDR3 is TGCAGCGTTGAATCTCCGGGACAGAGGAACTATGGCTACACCTTC. The rearrangement uses TRBV29-1 and TRBJ1-2; 7 nucleotides agree with TRBD1. This CDR3 has 15 amino acids. Looked up from germline, CDR1 is SQVTM and CDR2 is ANQGSEA. J lost 2 bases, V lost 2 bases, and 8 bases had no gene match.

This chain links TRBV29-1 with TRBJ1-2; the D is unclear. Per the germline V gene, CDR1 is SQVTM and CDR2 is ANQGSEA. The CDR3 covers 13 residues. V shed 0 bases and J shed 8 bases, with 13 bases lying between them. The CDR3 here is CSVEDLGGKGYTF. In DNA, the CDR3 is TGCAGCGTTGAAGATCTCGGCGGGAAGGGCTACACCTTC.

J is TRBJ1-5 and V is TRBV27; D gene unclear. Germline values: CDR1 MNHEY, CDR2 SMNVEV (reference sequence). There are 13 residues in the CDR3. V was shortened by 5 bases and J by 0 bases, with 5 bases between the two germline ends. Written as DNA, the CDR3 is TGTGCCAGCAGTCCTTATAGCAATCAGCCCCAGCATTTT. Residues: CASSPYSNQPQHF.

The chain uses TRBV19 and TRBJ1-3; D call uncertain. The CDR3 consists of 14 residues. Germline lookup yields CDR1 LNHDA and CDR2 SQIVND (reference sequence). Trimming pared 6 bases from V and 0 bases from J, leaving 9 bases between. CDR3 residues: CASSITDSGNTIYF. The CDR3 nucleotides read TGTGCCAGTAGCATCACAGACTCTGGAAACACCATATATTTT.

V is TRBV7-9 and J is TRBJ2-4; 7 bases match TRBD1. V trimming: 5 bases; J trimming: 8 bases; junction bases outside the gene matches: 3. This CDR3 has 12 amino acids. Germline V gene data show CDR1 as SEHNR and CDR2 as FQNEAQ (reference sequence). The CDR3 nucleotides read TGTGCCAGCAGCCTCCAGGGGGACATTCAGTACTTC. This translates into CASSLQGDIQYF.

Comments on this clone: Relative to the germline gene, one junction end is altered; a read error may explain this. This sequence joins TRBV7-7 and TRBJ2-5; tentative D call: TRBD2 (6 bases). The CDR3 is 15 amino acids. Germline loops: CDR1 SSHAT, CDR2 FNYEAQ (reference sequence). The CDR3 DNA reads TGTGCTAGCAGCTTCGGAGGGGCCGGGAGAGAGACCCAGTACTTC. Translated: CASSFGGAGRETQYF.

The chain links TRBV29-1 to TRBJ2-1; 8 nucleotides line up with TRBD2. Germline loops: CDR1 SQVTM, CDR2 ANQGSEA. The CDR3 is 15 residues long. With V trimmed by 6 bases and J by 7 bases, 14 bases remained unmatched. The CDR3 loop is CSVGHGGGAGNEQFF. CDR3 in DNA: TGCAGCGTGGGGCACGGGGGGGGCGCAGGGAATGAGCAGTTCTTC.

The sample holds a few counts of this clone. J is TRBJ1-6 and V is TRBV14; D is perhaps TRBD1 (6 bases). The CDR3 is 15 amino acids. Trimming stripped 4 bases from V and 8 bases from J, with 15 bases between. Germline assignment: CDR1 SGHDN and CDR2 FVKESK. In DNA, the CDR3 is TGTGCCAGCAGCCGACGGGACATCAGGGATTCACCCCTCCACTTT. It translates to CASSRRDIRDSPLHF.

This chain uses TRBV9 with TRBJ2-5; D unclear. The CDR3 consists of 12 residues. With 2 bases removed from V and 9 bases from J, the gap between germline ends came to 11 bases. In germline, CDR1 is SGDLS, CDR2 YYNGEE. DNA of the CDR3: TGTGCCAGCAGCGTGCTGGATGGAGCCCAGTACTTC. Its protein is CASSVLDGAQYF.

With respect to this clone: Additional DNA sequences in this sample encode the identical CDR3. V gene TRBV5-1 combines with J gene TRBJ2-1; the D gene is possibly TRBD1 (6 bases). The V and J ends lost 3 bases and 3 bases respectively, with 7 bases between them. The germline CDR1 and CDR2 sequences are SGHRS and YFSETQ. The CDR3 is made up of 13 amino acids. Written as DNA, the CDR3 is TGCGCCAGCAGCTCGACAGGCTACAATGAGCAGTTCTTC. This gives the protein CASSSTGYNEQFF.

V is TRBV18 and J is TRBJ2-5, with 7 bases matching TRBD1. From germline, CDR1 is KGHSH and CDR2 LQKENI. The CDR3 sequence is 15 residues long. Trimming at V came to 0 bases and at J to 0 bases, leaving 1 base not matched to a gene. The CDR3, as DNA: TGTGCCAGCTCACCACCGGACAGGAACCAAGAGACCCAGTACTTC. This translates into CASSPPDRNQETQYF. The full variable domain, completed using reference TRBV18 and TRBJ2-5, is NAGVMQNPRHLVRRRGQEARLRCSPMKGHSHVYWYRQLPEEGLKFMVYLQKENIIDESGMPKERFSAEFPKEGPSILRIQQVVRGDSAAYFCASSPPDRNQETQYFGPGTRLLVL.